These T cell receptor beta chains were read from a single sample in a study of T cell repertoires in cytomegalovirus infection. Their cognate antigens are unknown. TCRdb recomputed calls from the reads with MiXCR, one row per CDR3 protein. Of about 360,000 distinct CDR3 sequences in the sample, nearly 35% are singletons; the top ten hold 13%. The input for sequencing was cultured PBMCs, taken from culture after CMV antigen stimulation. Receptors originate from a human donor in good health (CMV status not recorded). Some clones in this sample may be carry-over from other donors' samples. The CDR3 runs from the conserved cysteine through the conserved F or W. D genes are given only for firm matches. The size field is filled for only some rows; it gives once, few, many or a size class.

V	size	J	D	DNA	CDR3
TRBV4-3	.	TRBJ2-2	TRBD2	TGCGCCAGCAGCCAAGATCTAGCGGCGAACACCGGGGAGCTGTTTTTT	CASSQDLAANTGELFF
TRBV7-9	.	TRBJ1-5	.	TGTGCCAGCAGCTCAAGACAGTCGGGGCAGCCCCAGCATTTT	CASSSRQSGQPQHF
TRBV7-2	.	TRBJ2-4	TRBD2	TGTGCCAGCAGTCCAACTAGCGGCAAAAACATTCAGTACTTC	CASSPTSGKNIQYF
TRBV19	few	TRBJ2-1	.	TGTGCCAGTAGTATAGTGACTAAGAACTACAATGAGCAGTTCTTC	CASSIVTKNYNEQFF
TRBV2	.	TRBJ1-1	.	TGTGCCAGCAGTAAAGGGTCGGGGATGAACACTGAAGCTTTCTTT	CASSKGSGMNTEAFF
TRBV5-1	.	TRBJ2-3	TRBD2	TGCGCCAGCAGCTTGGCCCCCACTAGCGGGGAGTTCACAGATACGCAGTATTTT	CASSLAPTSGEFTDTQYF
TRBV6-2/TRBV6-3	.	TRBJ1-2	TRBD1	TGTGCCAGCAGTTACACGGGACAGAATAACTATGGCTACACCTTC	CASSYTGQNNYGYTF
TRBV7-8	many	TRBJ1-1	.	TGTGCCAGCAGCATGGGCAGTGCTGAAGCTTTCTTT	CASSMGSAEAFF
TRBV12-3/TRBV12-4	.	TRBJ2-3	.	TGTGCCAGCAGTTCCCCAAGCGGTGCTAGCACAGATACGCAGTATTTT	CASSSPSGASTDTQYF
TRBV20-1	.	TRBJ2-3	.	TGCAGTGCTAGACCCCTCCGGAGCGGAAGCACAGATACGCAGTATTTT	CSARPLRSGSTDTQYF
TRBV7-2	few	TRBJ2-1	TRBD2	TGTGCCAGCAGCGGCATGGGTCCTAGCGGGAGGAATGAGCAGTTCTTC	CASSGMGPSGRNEQFF
TRBV19	.	TRBJ2-1	.	TGTGCCAGTAGTATTACTAGCAGTAATGAGCAGTTCTTC	CASSITSSNEQFF
TRBV11-2	few	TRBJ2-7	TRBD2	TGTGCCAGCAGCAATAGCGGGAGGACTTACGAGCAGTACTTC	CASSNSGRTYEQYF
TRBV7-2	few	TRBJ1-1	.	TGTGCCAGCAGCTTAGAGCTAGACAGAAACACTGAAGCTTTCTTT	CASSLELDRNTEAFF
TRBV7-2	few	TRBJ1-2	.	TGTGCCAGCAGCCGCTCGCCGGCCTCTAACTATGGCTACACCTTC	CASSRSPASNYGYTF
TRBV12-3/TRBV12-4	.	TRBJ1-4	.	TGTGCCAGCAGGTTGACAGATCTGAATGAAAAACTGTTTTTT	CASRLTDLNEKLFF
TRBV10-3	few	TRBJ1-3	.	TGTGCCATCAGCGACCCGCCTGGCTCTGGAAACACCATATATTTT	CAISDPPGSGNTIYF
TRBV7-3	.	TRBJ2-3	TRBD2	TGTGCCAGCAGCTTAAGTGGACTAGCGGGGGCGATCCCGTATACGCAGTATTTT	CASSLSGLAGAIPYTQYF
TRBV20-1	few	TRBJ1-5	.	TGCAGTGCTAGGGCCGGGACACTTAGCAATCAGCCCCAGCATTTT	CSARAGTLSNQPQHF
TRBV7-8	many	TRBJ1-2	TRBD1	TGTGCCAGCAGCTTAGCCGGGACAGAGATCTATGGCTACACCTTC	CASSLAGTEIYGYTF
TRBV6-2/TRBV6-3	few	TRBJ1-1	.	TGTGCCAGCAGTTATATAGGGGCTGGAGCTGAAGCTTTCTTT	CASSYIGAGAEAFF
TRBV6-2/TRBV6-3	.	TRBJ2-5	TRBD1	TGTGCCAGCAGTTACGACCGAGTCAGGGGGCAAGCGGTAATATACCAAGAGACCCAGTACTTC	CASSYDRVRGQAVIYQETQYF
TRBV6-2/TRBV6-3	few	TRBJ2-2	.	TGTGCCAGCAGTTACAATCGACCCACCGGGGAGCTGTTTTTT	CASSYNRPTGELFF
TRBV7-9	many	TRBJ2-5	.	TGTGCCAGCAGTACACCCGGGAAGGAAGAAGAGACCCAGTACTTC	CASSTPGKEEETQYF
TRBV20-1	.	TRBJ2-7	TRBD2	TGCAGTGCTAGAGATACGGGAGGGCCCTACGAGCAGTACTTC	CSARDTGGPYEQYF
TRBV11-1	.	TRBJ2-2	.	TGTGCCAGCAGCTTACTTGAGGTCGGGGAGCTGTTTTTT	CASSLLEVGELFF
TRBV6-6	.	TRBJ1-1	.	TGTGCCAGCGAAGACAACTTGAACACTGAAGCTTTCTTT	CASEDNLNTEAFF
TRBV25-1	.	TRBJ1-4	.	TGTGCCAGCAGTGAAGCCTCTCCTTATGAAAAACTGTTTTTT	CASSEASPYEKLFF
TRBV7-8	many	TRBJ2-3	TRBD2	TGTGCCAGCAGCTTAGCGCGGCGGGAGGGTACAGATACGCAGTATTTT	CASSLARREGTDTQYF